This T cell receptor beta chain was retrieved from a study of blood T cell repertoires in COVID-19 (dated by TCRdb to about 2020). Study-wide context: Samples from collaborators originated in the United States, Italy and Spain and spanned both the acute and convalescent phases of COVID-19. The prospective study material was composed of cDNA or gDNA derived from T cells, B-cell-depleted T cells, or PBMCs. Deeply sampled blood TCRbeta repertoires from subjects exposed to, actively infected with, or recovered from COVID-19 were included in the dataset. The repertoires were released in a freely available public database meant as a resource for research on the immune response to SARS-CoV-2. The samples were drawn from the first 160 participants of the ongoing ImmuneRACE study and from about 1,200 subjects provided by 6 global collaborators. Sample metadata almost always included a de-identified subject ID, COVID-19 status, age in years and sex. Where available, HLA class I and class II types were taken from metadata supplied by the sample provider and were not determined by assay-based typing. Study-wide findings and limitations: The quantity of clinical and demographic metadata differed by source and by participant and was supplied without curation.

At one collaborating source in Seattle, patients were enrolled during active infection and were followed longitudinally through the course of disease. The collaborating institutions used their own protocols to collect whole blood in K2EDTA tubes. For TCRbeta analysis, collaborator samples were shipped as frozen whole blood, as isolated PBMCs, or as DNA extracted from either sample type. To note about this clone: Its binding antigen is unknown. No quality values exist for individual bases; no much larger clone is one base distant.

The V and J ends are trimmed by 7 bases and 0 bases, leaving 17 bases between them. Sequences KGHDR (CDR1) and SFDVKD (CDR2) are obtained from the germline V gene. The CDR3 contains 16 residues, cysteine and phenylalanine counted. Solely the CDR3 DNA is kept, with 48 bases framed from the first base. TCRbeta CDR3 regions were amplified from genomic DNA using the immunoSEQ Assay, a bias-controlled multiplex PCR. The paper's data handling went like this. Nucleated cell counts per sample were estimated from amplification of reference gene primers within the assay. To quantify the absolute abundance of each unique TCRbeta CDR3 rearrangement, sequence reads were collapsed and filtered. For each sample, productive Simpson clonality was calculated as the square root of Simpson's diversity index over productive rearrangements. The immuneACCESS repertoire file appears here via TCRdb, limited to in-frame rearrangements. These files lack a portion of the clones; in checked studies, under half of the deficit traces to unresolved V genes, and the cause of the others is not known. Clone size and the V and J calls come from that table; the DNA yielded D and trimming. In all, the sample holds under 150,000 clones, and roughly 85% of those were seen once. The ten largest make up about 6.1% of the sample.

Material: peripheral blood. The rearranged chain carries TRBV24-1 and TRBJ1-1, with TRBD1 tentatively as D gene (6 bases match). The receptor was isolated from a woman aged 55-69 years with COVID-19, enrolled during active disease. The DNA reads TGTGCCACCAGCGGACAGACCAGTGAGATGAACACTGAAGCTTTCTTT. Translation gives CATSGQTSEMNTEAFF.